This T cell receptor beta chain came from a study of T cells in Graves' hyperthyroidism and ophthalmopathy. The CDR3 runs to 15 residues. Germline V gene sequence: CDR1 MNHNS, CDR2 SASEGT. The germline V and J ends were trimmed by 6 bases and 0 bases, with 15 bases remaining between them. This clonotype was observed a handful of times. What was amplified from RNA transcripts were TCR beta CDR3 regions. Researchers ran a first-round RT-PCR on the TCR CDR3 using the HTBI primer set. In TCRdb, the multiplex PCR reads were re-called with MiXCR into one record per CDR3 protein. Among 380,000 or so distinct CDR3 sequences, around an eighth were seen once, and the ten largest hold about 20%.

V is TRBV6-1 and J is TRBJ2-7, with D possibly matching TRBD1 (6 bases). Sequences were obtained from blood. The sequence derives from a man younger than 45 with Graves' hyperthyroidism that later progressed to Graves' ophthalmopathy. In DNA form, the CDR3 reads TGTGCCAGCAGCCCGACAGGAGAAACCTCCTACGAGCAGTACTTC. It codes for CASSPTGETSYEQYF.